The 23 T cell receptor beta chains listed next were all sequenced from one sample in a study of T cells in Graves' hyperthyroidism and ophthalmopathy (dated by TCRdb to about 2019). Libraries were made using multiplex PCR. The reads were generated on an Illumina HiSeq 2000. TCR beta CDR3 regions were amplified from RNA transcripts. The TCR CDR3 was subjected to a first round of RT-PCR using the HTBI primer set and the Qiagen OneStep RT-PCR kit. TCRdb trimmed the raw reads at Q25, called clones with MiXCR and kept productive beta chains. A single entry per CDR3 protein holds the most common genes and DNA from its merged rows. The sample contains about 360,000 distinct CDR3 sequences, 20% to 25% of them found a single time. The ten biggest clones cover roughly 80% of the sample. The sequencing sample was made of blood. These receptors all stem from a man aged 50 to 59 with Graves' hyperthyroidism.

The chain uses TRBV5-1 and TRBJ2-1; 7 bases are a match to TRBD2. The length of the CDR3 is 17 residues. The ends lost 4 bases at V and 6 bases at J; junction bases unmatched: 16. The germline CDR1 and CDR2 sequences are SGHRS and YFSETQ. The CDR3, as DNA: TGCGCCAGCAGCGTGGTCCCCGGGACTACGATCCCCAATGAGCAGTTCTTC. This gives the protein CASSVVPGTTIPNEQFF.

V usage is TRBV20-1 and J usage is TRBJ2-1; TRBD2 might be the D (6 bases). This CDR3 comprises 14 residues. The germline V and J ends were trimmed by 3 bases and 8 bases, with 17 bases remaining between them. Germline CDR1 is DFQATT and CDR2 is SNEGSKA (reference sequence). Written as DNA, the CDR3 is TGCAGTGCTAGCACCCCGACTAGTTTAGATGAGCAGTTCTTC. It is translated as CSASTPTSLDEQFF.

This clonotype was seen a handful of times. The chain is built from TRBV5-1 and TRBJ2-5, with D possibly being TRBD2 (6 bases). This CDR3 spans 14 amino acids. The germline gives CDR1 SGHRS, CDR2 YFSETQ. V shed 0 bases and J shed 4 bases, with 10 bases lying between them. Here the CDR3 reads CASSLARESETQYF. For the CDR3, the DNA is TGCGCCAGCAGCTTGGCCCGGGAGTCAGAGACCCAGTACTTC.

As regards this clonotype: One junction end disagrees with the germline gene, perhaps due to a read error. This chain connects TRBV2 to TRBJ2-7, with 9 bases matching TRBD1. Germline CDR1 is SNHLY and CDR2 is FYNNEI. The CDR3 has 13 residues. The chain's CDR3 is CATSDRGAREQYF. The CDR3 coding sequence is TGTGCCACCAGTGACAGGGGGGCGCGCGAGCAGTACTTC.

This chain uses TRBV6-2 or TRBV6-3 with TRBJ2-1; 8 bases match TRBD2. After removal of 5 bases from V and 8 bases from J, the junction contained 14 bases not matched to a gene. The CDR3 extends over 16 amino acids. Germline CDR1 MNHEY, CDR2 SVGEGT. The DNA for the CDR3 is TGTGCCAGCAGTCCTCTTACTAGCGGCCCTACGGATGAGCAGTTCTTC. Its translation is CASSPLTSGPTDEQFF.

In this sample, this clonotype turned up many times. The DNA for the CDR3 is TGTGCCAGCAGCTTAGATCCCCTCCAGGGAGCCTACGAGCAGTACTTC. Translation gives CASSLDPLQGAYEQYF. The V call is TRBV11-2, the J call TRBJ2-7; D is possibly TRBD1 or TRBD2 (5 bases each). This CDR3 region has 16 residues. Between the trimmed V and J ends, which lost 0 bases and 2 bases, there was a span of 14 bases. Germline V gene data show CDR1 as SGHAT and CDR2 as FQNNGV.

Ten or more counts support this clonotype. The chain is built from TRBV2 and TRBJ1-5; a weak D match, TRBD1 (5 bases). The germline V gene has CDR1 SNHLY and CDR2 FYNNEI. The CDR3 runs 16 residues. The V and J ends lost 6 bases and 0 bases respectively, with 15 bases between them. The CDR3 DNA reads as TGTGCCAGCAGGACCGAAGGGGCGTATAGCAATCAGCCCCAGCATTTT. As protein: CASRTEGAYSNQPQHF.

This clonotype has just a few counts. This sequence joins TRBV27 and TRBJ2-1; D could derive from TRBD1 or TRBD2 (6 bases each). Per germline, CDR1 MNHEY and CDR2 SMNVEV (reference sequence). The CDR3 has 11 amino acids. V lost 5 bases and J lost 10, with 9 bases in between. The CDR3 sequence: CASSQGGEQFF. The CDR3 nucleotides are TGTGCCAGCAGTCAAGGGGGGGAGCAGTTCTTC.

The chain employs TRBV7-8 and TRBJ1-6; 7 positions agree with TRBD1. The CDR3 contains 14 residues. The J segment lost 17 bases and the V segment lost 2 bases, leaving 12 bases of the junction unmatched. The germline CDR1 and CDR2 sequences are SGHVS and FQNEAQ. CDR3 nucleotides: TGTGCCAGCAGCTTAAGACAGGGAGAAATGGCTATCCACTTT. Translating gives CASSLRQGEMAIHF.

As regards this clonotype: Being one base from a much bigger clone, this may be a read error. The chain has TRBV20-1 and TRBJ2-7, with 12 bases that match TRBD2. The CDR3 length is 13 residues. In germline, CDR1 is DFQATT, CDR2 SNEGSKA (reference sequence). The CDR3 loop reads CSASGLAGYEQCF. For the CDR3, the DNA is TGCAGTGCTTCGGGACTAGCGGGCTACGAGCAGTGCTTC.

The chain carries TRBV6-1 and TRBJ2-7; 7 nucleotides align to TRBD1. Germline V gene sequence: CDR1 MNHNS, CDR2 SASEGT. Trimming cost V 6 bases and J 2 bases; bases outside gene matches: 7. The CDR3 is made up of 14 amino acids. CDR3 residues: CASRGTVSTYEQYF. The CDR3 nucleotides are TGTGCCAGCAGGGGGACAGTTTCAACCTACGAGCAGTACTTC.

The V and J genes are TRBV27 and TRBJ2-7, with 7 bases fitting TRBD1. The V gene's germline CDR1 is MNHEY and CDR2 SMNVEV (reference sequence). The CDR3 is 16 amino acids. V lost 5 bases, J lost 3 bases, and 13 bases stayed unmatched. For the CDR3, the DNA is TGTGCCAGCAGTCAATACACGACAGGGAGTTTCTACGAGCAGTACTTC. Residues: CASSQYTTGSFYEQYF.

V gene TRBV18 combines with J gene TRBJ2-7; 10 nucleotides match TRBD1. Germline V gene sequence: CDR1 KGHSH, CDR2 LQKENI. The trim removed 0 bases at V and 7 bases at J, leaving 3 bases unmatched. The CDR3 has 14 amino acids. CDR3 DNA sequence: TGTGCCAGCTCACCACCGGGACAGGGGTTTGAGCAGTACTTC. Protein sequence: CASSPPGQGFEQYF. Based on the CDR3 plus reference TRBV18 and TRBJ2-7, the full variable domain is NAGVMQNPRHLVRRRGQEARLRCSPMKGHSHVYWYRQLPEEGLKFMVYLQKENIIDESGMPKERFSAEFPKEGPSILRIQQVVRGDSAAYFCASSPPGQGFEQYFGPGTRLTVT.

This chain connects TRBV30 to TRBJ1-2, with D perhaps TRBD1 (6 bases). This CDR3 contains 15 residues. V lost 3 bases to trimming and J lost 7 bases, with 21 bases between them. Germline CDR1 GTSNPN, CDR2 SVGIG (reference sequence). The CDR3 spells CAWRDGDTGRVGYTF. The DNA of the CDR3 is TGTGCCTGGAGAGACGGGGACACGGGAAGGGTTGGCTACACCTTC.

The rearrangement uses TRBV3-1 and TRBJ1-2; D uncertain. Trimming pared 1 base from V and 4 bases from J, leaving 7 bases between. Germline V gene sequence: CDR1 LGHDT, CDR2 YNNKEL (reference sequence). This CDR3 contains 13 residues. CDR3 nucleotide sequence: TGTGCCAGCAGCCAAGCCGGCATCTATGGCTACACCTTC. It codes for CASSQAGIYGYTF.

On this clonotype: A much larger clone lies one base from this, so it may be a read error. The chain employs TRBV11-2 and TRBJ2-7, with 8 bases matching TRBD1. This CDR3 spans 14 amino acids. The germline V gene has CDR1 SGHAT and CDR2 FQNNGV. V was clipped by 5 bases and J by 6 bases; unmatched bases: 9. The CDR3 protein is CASSDDRGRGEQYF. The CDR3 DNA is TGTGCCAGCAGCGACGACAGGGGTCGGGGCGAGCAGTACTTC.

In this sample, this clonotype turned up a few times. The V gene is TRBV5-1, the J gene TRBJ2-7; either TRBD1 or TRBD2 may supply D (5 bases each). Germline V gene lookup returns CDR1 SGHRS and CDR2 YFSETQ. The CDR3 runs to 15 residues. V was clipped by 4 bases and J by 3 bases, with 17 bases between them. As DNA, the CDR3 is TGCGCCAGCAGCCTGGGGGTTGGTAGATTCTACGAGCAGTACTTC. Translating it yields CASSLGVGRFYEQYF.

The genes are TRBV25-1 and TRBJ2-2; 8 bases line up with TRBD2. Germline V gene lookup returns CDR1 MGHDK and CDR2 SYGVNS. The length of the CDR3 is 14 residues. V lost 7 bases to trimming and J lost 4 bases; unmatched junction nucleotides: 5. DNA of the CDR3: TGTGCCAGCAAGCCGGGGGGGAGCACCGGGGAGCTGTTTTTT. It yields the protein CASKPGGSTGELFF.

The chain carries TRBV11-1 and TRBJ2-2; D is perhaps TRBD1 (6 bases). V lost 7 bases to trimming and J lost 7 bases, with 16 bases between them. From germline, CDR1 is SGHAT and CDR2 FQDESV (reference sequence). The CDR3 extends over 14 amino acids. The CDR3 DNA is TGTGCCAGCAACGTACTACAGGGTTACGGGGAGCTGTTTTTT. Amino acids: CASNVLQGYGELFF. The variable domain in full, completed from reference TRBV11-1 and TRBJ2-2, reads EAEVAQSPRYKITEKSQAVAFWCDPISGHATLYWYRQILGQGPELLVQFQDESVVDDSQLPKDRFSAERLKGVDSTLKIQPAELGDSAMYLCASNVLQGYGELFFGEGSRLTVL.

This clonotype was counted only a few times. The chain recombines TRBV29-1 with TRBJ2-1; tentatively, D is TRBD2 (6 bases). CDR1 and CDR2 from the germline V gene are SQVTM and ANQGSEA. V lost 4 bases and J lost 3, with 13 bases in between. CDR3 length: 14 residues. CDR3 residues: CSVGGSGVYNEQFF. CDR3 DNA sequence: TGCAGCGTTGGAGGTAGCGGAGTCTACAATGAGCAGTTCTTC.

In this sample, this clonotype turned up many times. The chain links TRBV28 to TRBJ2-1; possibly TRBD1 for D (5 bases). Trimming stripped 5 bases from V and 5 bases from J, with 19 bases between. There are 16 residues in the CDR3. Germline CDR1 is MDHEN and CDR2 is SYDVKM. Written as DNA, the CDR3 is TGTGCCAGCAGTCCGAGGCAGGGCATTATAGACAATGAGCAGTTCTTC. This codes for CASSPRQGIIDNEQFF.

The DNA of the CDR3 is TGTGCCAGCAGCTTAACGTTTACTAGCGGGAGAACCCACAATGAGCAGTTCTTC. Amino acids: CASSLTFTSGRTHNEQFF. J is TRBJ2-1 and V is TRBV7-3, with 11 positions matching TRBD2. Germline CDR1 is SGHTA and CDR2 is FQGTGA. V gave up 0 bases and J gave up 5 bases; unmatched junction bases: 9. The length of the CDR3 is 18 residues.

This clonotype showed up just a few times. The gene calls are TRBV19 and TRBJ2-7; 12 bases map to TRBD2. CDR3 length: 15 residues. The V segment lost 1 base and the J segment 3 bases; nucleotides outside the gene matches: 1. Germline V gene sequence: CDR1 LNHDA, CDR2 SQIVND (reference sequence). CDR3 in amino acids: CASSIGLAGVYEQYF. CDR3 nucleotides: TGTGCCAGTAGTATAGGACTAGCGGGGGTCTACGAGCAGTACTTC.